The 7 T cell receptor beta chains below were found in one sample sequenced in a study of T-cell memory formation after mild COVID-19. Using its own MiXCR run on the 5' RACE reads, TCRdb lists one record per CDR3 protein. The profile covers about 160,000 distinct CDR3 sequences, with 30% to 35% appearing a single time and 9.5% to 15% taken by the ten largest. Sequencing used PBMCs or a T cell subset sorted from them (not recorded which). The source of these receptors is an adult woman who had mild COVID-19 (a few samples of this study predate the infection). Cell type and time point are not known.

The chain carries TRBV27 and TRBJ2-1, with D perhaps matching TRBD2 (5 bases). The CDR3 is 14 amino acids. In germline, CDR1 is MNHEY, CDR2 SMNVEV (reference sequence). V was pared by 3 bases and J by 6 bases, with 12 bases between. The CDR3 here is CASSFFGIRNEQFF. The CDR3 region has the DNA TGTGCCAGCAGTTTCTTCGGGATACGCAATGAGCAGTTCTTC.

There are a few counts of this clonotype. V usage is TRBV24-1 and J usage is TRBJ2-7; a weak D match, TRBD2 (5 bases). V lost 3 bases and J 2 bases, leaving 10 bases between the germline ends. CDR3 length: 14 residues. Per the germline V gene, CDR1 is KGHDR and CDR2 is SFDVKD. CDR3 region: CATSDPAGTYEQYF. In nucleotides, the CDR3 is TGTGCCACCAGTGATCCGGCCGGGACCTACGAGCAGTACTTC.

V usage is TRBV3-1 and J usage is TRBJ2-1, with 10 positions matching TRBD1. The J segment lost 4 bases and the V segment lost 4 bases, leaving 7 bases of the junction unmatched. CDR1 and CDR2 from the germline V gene are LGHDT and YNNKEL (reference sequence). The CDR3 runs 16 residues. For the CDR3, the DNA is TGTGCCAGCAGCCCCTCCGGGACAGGGGCGTACAATGAGCAGTTCTTC. It translates to CASSPSGTGAYNEQFF.

This clonotype was seen a handful of times. This chain joins TRBV7-3 and TRBJ1-1, with no clear D. Germline V gene sequence: CDR1 SGHTA, CDR2 FQGTGA. V dropped 1 base and J dropped 1 base, with 7 bases sitting between them. The CDR3 loop spans 14 amino acids. The chain's CDR3 is CASSLRPGNTEAFF. DNA for the CDR3: TGTGCCAGCAGCTTAAGGCCAGGGAACACTGAAGCTTTCTTT.

The chain carries TRBV11-1 and TRBJ2-7; D assignment may be TRBD1 or TRBD2 (5 bases each). This CDR3 is built from 15 residues. With 6 bases removed from V and 0 bases from J, the gap between germline ends came to 15 bases. CDR1 and CDR2 from the germline V gene are SGHAT and FQDESV (reference sequence). The CDR3 protein is CASSFSRDRSYEQYF. The DNA of the CDR3 is TGTGCCAGCAGTTTTAGCAGGGACCGCTCCTACGAGCAGTACTTC.

This chain connects TRBV19 to TRBJ2-2; tentatively, D is TRBD2 (7 bases). The germline V gene encodes CDR1 LNHDA and CDR2 SQIVND (reference sequence). The ends were cut back, 6 bases at V and 5 bases at J, with 13 bases in the middle. The CDR3 covers 14 residues. The DNA of the CDR3 is TGTGCCAGTAGGAACAGGGAGGGGACCGGGGAGCTGTTTTTT. This gives the protein CASRNREGTGELFF.

V gene TRBV5-6 combines with J gene TRBJ1-5; D gene ambiguous. The CDR3 covers 15 residues. V shed 3 bases and J shed 6 bases, with 16 bases lying between them. CDR1 and CDR2 (germline): SGHDT, YYEEEE. For the CDR3, the DNA is TGTGCCAGCAGCTCTGGAGGATTTGAGGGTCAGCCCCAGCATTTT. It encodes CASSSGGFEGQPQHF.